This T cell receptor beta chain was sequenced during a study of cytotoxic CD8 clonotypes in ibrutinib-treated CLL. Some clones are missing from TCRdb's copy, which holds only in-frame ones; the method was immunoSEQ multiplex PCR. The sample has 250,000 to 350,000 clones, 76% seen once. Germline V CDR1 and CDR2: MGHRA, YSYEKL. The CDR3 has 14 residues. V gave up 5 bases and J gave up 0 bases; unmatched junction bases: 1. The chain recombines TRBV4-1 with TRBJ1-3; 7 positions agree with TRBD1. Specimen: PBMCs, collected at disease progression, from a patient treated with ibrutinib. This clonotype was sampled from a human donor with chronic lymphocytic leukemia. The CDR3 nucleotides are TGCGCCAGCAGCTACAGGGGCTCTGGAAACACCATATATTTT. Translation gives CASSYRGSGNTIYF.